Reported below is one TCR beta chain. Its antigen target is currently unknown. There are no base qualities to consult, and no much larger clone falls within one base. Read against the paper, the sample's time point label means: cycle 2 day 1 (C2D1) of nivolumab. Every trial patient had relapsed after autologous stem cell transplantation, and cohorts A, B and C differed in prior brentuximab vedotin exposure. The trial cohort comprised roughly 50 patients with relapsed/refractory classical Hodgkin lymphoma whose best overall responses were complete response, partial response or progressive disease. Single-agent nivolumab was administered to trial patients in the multi-cohort phase II CheckMate 205 trial. An independent review committee assessed best overall response by applying the 2007 International Working Group response criteria. Trial PBMCs were obtained immediately prior to nivolumab initiation (C1D1) and on therapy at cycle 2 day 1 and cycle 4 day 1. After peripheral blood was drawn into 8 mL Vacutainer Cell Preparation Tubes, PBMCs were isolated by centrifugation and then cryopreserved.

The data were taken from a study of PD-1 blockade in classical Hodgkin lymphoma (TCRdb year 2020). Context from the whole study: Nivolumab dosing was 3 mg/kg intravenously every 2 weeks, continuing until either disease progression or unacceptable toxicity. The study used CyTOF and TCR beta sequencing to define a peripheral blood immune signature of response to PD-1 blockade in classical Hodgkin lymphoma.

CDR1 and CDR2, per the germline V gene, are MGHRA and YSYEKL. The V end loses 3 bases and the J end loses 3 bases, and a stretch of 12 bases separates them. The CDR3 has 16 amino acids, counting the end cysteine and phenylalanine. Only the CDR3 DNA stays, 48 bases, in frame from base 1. The Qiagen DNeasy kit was used to extract genomic DNA from unsorted PBMCs and from the negatively selected CD4+ and CD8+ fractions. TCR beta CDR3 regions were subjected to amplification by immunoSEQ multiplex PCR with primers that anneal to V and J segments. A synthetic immune receptor repertoire was used to minimize amplification bias, and remaining bias was computationally removed after sequencing. As for how the authors treated the data: Custom Python scripts were used to quantify repertoire diversity as the Shannon entropy index. The unsorted, CD4+ and CD8+ repertoires were each analyzed separately, with the exception of combined analyses, where CD4+ and CD8+ sequences were merged in silico. Clonal expansion was defined as a frequency increase of at least 2-fold after treatment compared with C1D1, and clones undetected at baseline were assigned a pseudocount of 0.5. Clones with 0 or 1 copy at C1D1 were defined as singleton clones, while clones with 2 or more copies were defined as non-singleton clones. Clones expanded in unsorted samples were labelled as CD4+, CD8+ or unknown by matching protein sequences in sorted samples from the same patient. Wilcoxon tests were applied to paired samples to test diversity changes from C1D1 to C4D1. TCRdb's version of the immuneACCESS table is confined to in-frame rearrangements and falls short of the full clone set. An unresolved V gene accounts for under half of the shortfall where checked; the remainder is of unknown origin. For V, J and clone size, that table is used; D and trimming come from the DNA. The sample table lists 35,000 or so clones, 76% of them with a count of one. The top ten hold approximately 15% of the sample.

Study-wide conclusions, independent of this receptor: Baseline TCR diversity was reported to be lower in newly diagnosed patients than in healthy donors and to be lower still in relapsed/refractory patients. By C4D1, a significant rise was seen in CD4+ TCR diversity but not in CD8+ TCR diversity (p=0.0027 vs p=0.16), and the rise was most apparent among complete responders (p=0.02). Among trial patients, those achieving complete response had baseline diversity similar to that of newly diagnosed patients, while diversity was significantly lower in partial responders and progressors. The study was limited to a single clinical trial cohort, and causes of repertoire differences, possibly disease activity or prior therapy, remained undefined. Patients starting nivolumab less than 1 year after ASCT had lower diversity and were excluded from later analyses to avoid confounding by immune reconstitution.

This clonotype was obtained from a human donor with classical Hodgkin lymphoma. The chain is assembled from TRBV4-1 and TRBJ2-6; the D gene is unclear. The source material was peripheral blood mononuclear cells (PBMCs), sampled before the second cycle of nivolumab. The CDR3 here reads CASSQVLGNGANVLTF. The sequence in DNA is TGCGCCAGCAGCCAGGTCTTAGGGAATGGGGCCAACGTCCTGACTTTC.